This entry lists 30 T cell receptor beta chains sequenced from one sample in a study of blood T cell repertoires in COVID-19. Repertoires were generated with immunoSEQ multiplex PCR, while TCRdb's copy carries only in-frame clones and drops some. The sample carries about 170,000 clones, around 82% recorded once. Sequences were obtained from peripheral blood. These receptors were taken from a woman in her thirties or forties with COVID-19, enrolled during active disease.

V gene TRBV18 combines with J gene TRBJ2-1; TRBD2 matches 9 bases. J was trimmed by 4 bases and V by 4 bases; bases with no gene match: 2. The CDR3 extends over 14 amino acids. Germline values: CDR1 KGHSH, CDR2 LQKENI. In nucleotides, the CDR3 is TGTGCCAGCTCACGTAGCGGGGGTTACAATGAGCAGTTCTTC. This translates into CASSRSGGYNEQFF. Filled out from reference TRBV18 and TRBJ2-1, the complete variable domain reads NAGVMQNPRHLVRRRGQEARLRCSPMKGHSHVYWYRQLPEEGLKFMVYLQKENIIDESGMPKERFSAEFPKEGPSILRIQQVVRGDSAAYFCASSRSGGYNEQFFGPGTRLTVL.

V and J are TRBV18 and TRBJ2-5, with D possibly TRBD2 on 7 matching bases. V was trimmed by 0 bases and J by 7 bases, leaving 12 bases between them. CDR3 length: 14 amino acids. Germline CDR1 and CDR2: KGHSH and LQKENI. The CDR3 DNA follows: TGTGCCAGCTCACCACCGGGCGGGGGCAGGACCCAGTACTTC. Translated: CASSPPGGGRTQYF.

The V call is TRBV2, the J call TRBJ1-2; TRBD1 aligns across 7 bases. There are 14 residues in the CDR3. Germline trimming cut 4 bases from V and 4 bases from J; bases unmatched to any gene: 6. Germline V gene data show CDR1 as SNHLY and CDR2 as FYNNEI. The CDR3 here is CASSATGFGYGYTF. Written as DNA, the CDR3 is TGTGCCAGCAGTGCGACAGGGTTCGGCTATGGCTACACCTTC.

The chain joins TRBV29-1 to TRBJ2-7, with 7 bases that match TRBD1. CDR3 size: 13 residues. Trimming removed 1 base from V and 3 bases from J; junction bases left unmatched: 3. CDR1 SQVTM and CDR2 ANQGSEA come from the germline V gene. The CDR3 spells CSVEATGIYEQYF. DNA for the CDR3: TGCAGCGTTGAAGCGACAGGGATCTACGAGCAGTACTTC.

This chain links TRBV10-3 with TRBJ2-7; 12 nucleotides align to TRBD1. CDR1 is ENHRY, CDR2 SYGVKD, per germline. The CDR3 spans 16 residues. The trim removed 6 bases at V and 7 bases at J, leaving 13 bases unmatched. The CDR3 nucleotides are TGTGCCATCAGAGAAACCGGGACAGGGGGCGAAGGGGAGCAGTACTTC. It encodes CAIRETGTGGEGEQYF.

This sequence joins TRBV5-1 and TRBJ2-2; 11 bases line up with TRBD1. V lost 3 bases and J lost 5; bases outside the gene matches: 3. The CDR3 length is 15 residues. The germline V gene has CDR1 SGHRS and CDR2 YFSETQ. The CDR3 loop reads CASSSGQGATGELFF. As DNA, the CDR3 is TGCGCCAGCAGCTCAGGACAGGGGGCTACCGGGGAGCTGTTTTTT.

J is TRBJ2-1 and V is TRBV6-5, with D unresolved. The CDR3 has 11 residues. Germline V CDR1 and CDR2: MNHEY, SVGAGI. V lost 5 bases, J lost 5 bases, and 4 bases lay in between. The CDR3 DNA sequence: TGTGCCAGCAGTCATGACAATGAGCAGTTCTTC. Its protein is CASSHDNEQFF.

This chain uses TRBV5-1 with TRBJ2-7, with 8 bases that match TRBD2. V was clipped by 2 bases and J by 0 bases; unmatched bases: 1. The germline V gene encodes CDR1 SGHRS and CDR2 YFSETQ. The CDR3 has 14 residues. CDR3 loop: CASSFSGTSYEQYF. CDR3 DNA sequence: TGCGCCAGCAGCTTTAGCGGGACCTCCTACGAGCAGTACTTC.

The V gene is TRBV4-1, the J gene TRBJ1-6; D remains unclear. This CDR3 is built from 18 residues. Trimming removed 2 bases from V and 9 bases from J, with 23 bases in between. Germline V CDR1 and CDR2: MGHRA, YSYEKL. The CDR3 region has the DNA TGCGCCAGCAGCCAACGCTTTTTGGGCGCCGGGAGAGGTTCACCCCTCCACTTT. The encoded protein is CASSQRFLGAGRGSPLHF.

V gene TRBV7-9 combines with J gene TRBJ1-4, with D hard to call. The germline CDR1 and CDR2 sequences are SEHNR and FQNEAQ (reference sequence). This CDR3 has 15 amino acids. V lost 7 bases to trimming and J lost 0 bases, with 12 bases between them. The CDR3 loop is CASKQGGATNEKLFF. Here the CDR3 DNA reads TGTGCCAGCAAACAAGGCGGAGCAACTAATGAAAAACTGTTTTTT.

The rearrangement joins TRBV6-5 to TRBJ1-5, with a possible D match to TRBD1 (5 bases). Per the germline V gene, CDR1 is MNHEY and CDR2 is SVGAGI. Trimming took off 5 bases at V and 6 bases at J, with 14 bases between the two ends. The CDR3 is 14 amino acids. The CDR3 DNA follows: TGTGCCAGCAGTATAGCGGGGAGGGGTCAGCCCCAGCATTTT. This sequence encodes CASSIAGRGQPQHF.

V and J are TRBV6-5 and TRBJ1-5; tentative D call: TRBD1 (6 bases). Trimming stripped 6 bases from V and 0 bases from J, with 12 bases between. CDR1 and CDR2 from the germline V gene are MNHEY and SVGAGI. CDR3 length equals 15 residues. CDR3 amino acids: CASRGRGYSNQPQHF. The CDR3 DNA reads as TGTGCCAGCAGGGGCAGGGGCTATAGCAATCAGCCCCAGCATTTT.

The CDR3 DNA reads TGCGCCAGCAGCGCCTCTGGGGGCGATACGCAGTATTTT. It yields the protein CASSASGGDTQYF. The gene calls are TRBV5-1 and TRBJ2-3, with a possible D match to TRBD1 (6 bases). The length of the CDR3 is 13 residues. V was clipped by 4 bases and J by 6 bases, with 12 bases between them. Germline V CDR1 and CDR2: SGHRS, YFSETQ.

For the CDR3, the DNA is TGTGCCAGTAGTATCGGGGTAGCAGGGGCCGCCTATAGCAATCAGCCCCAGCATTTT. Its protein is CASSIGVAGAAYSNQPQHF. This sequence joins TRBV19 and TRBJ1-5; D is possibly TRBD1 (6 bases). This CDR3 has 19 residues. Trimming shortened V by 3 bases and J by 0 bases, and 21 bases separated the two germline ends. Germline assignment: CDR1 LNHDA and CDR2 SQIVND (reference sequence). Supplemented by reference TRBV19 and TRBJ1-5, the full variable domain reads DGGITQSPKYLFRKEGQNVTLSCEQNLNHDAMYWYRQDPGQGLRLIYYSQIVNDFQKGDIAEGYSVSREKKESFPLTVTSAQKNPTAFYLCASSIGVAGAAYSNQPQHFGDGTRLSIL.

The chain uses TRBV19 and TRBJ2-1; D might be TRBD2 (6 bases). Germline V CDR1 and CDR2: LNHDA, SQIVND (reference sequence). There are 16 residues in the CDR3. Trimming left V 1 base short and J 7 bases short, with 17 bases between. CDR3 nucleotide sequence: TGTGCCAGTAGTATAGTGGGACTGTCGCTGACTAATGAGCAGTTCTTC. It is translated as CASSIVGLSLTNEQFF.

This sequence joins TRBV21-1 and TRBJ1-4; TRBD1 is the table's D call, not checked against the DNA. TRBV21-1 is reported as a pseudogene. CDR3 size: 16 residues. CDR3 protein: CASTSDTGTQNEKLFF. Written as DNA, the CDR3 is TGTGCCAGCACCTCCGATACCGGGACACAAAATGAAAAACTGTTTTTT.

The chain carries TRBV7-8 and TRBJ2-1; possible D gene TRBD1, 6 bases. This CDR3 comprises 13 residues. V lost 7 bases, J lost 6 bases, and 13 bases lay in between. In germline, CDR1 is SGHVS, CDR2 FQNEAQ. Here the CDR3 reads CASMKGVGNEQFF. CDR3 nucleotide sequence: TGTGCCAGCATGAAGGGGGTTGGCAATGAGCAGTTCTTC. The full variable domain, its missing parts supplied by reference TRBV7-8 and TRBJ2-1, is GAGVSQSPRYKVAKRGQDVALRCDPISGHVSLFWYQQALGQGPEFLTYFQNEAQLDKSGLPSDRFFAERPEGSVSTLKIQRTQQEDSAVYLCASMKGVGNEQFFGPGTRLTVL.

The CDR3 here is CASRAWRVPYEQYF. In nucleotides, the CDR3 is TGTGCCAGCAGAGCGTGGAGGGTCCCCTACGAGCAGTACTTC. The chain uses TRBV28 and TRBJ2-7; maybe TRBD2 (6 bases). This CDR3 is 14 amino acids long. Germline-derived CDR1 and CDR2 are MDHEN and SYDVKM. Trimming left V 6 bases short and J 2 bases short, with 14 bases between.

This clone was picked up a small number of times. The rearrangement uses TRBV7-3 and TRBJ2-3; maybe TRBD2 (6 bases). This CDR3 comprises 15 residues. V lost 5 bases, J lost 0 bases, and 12 bases lay in between. Germline lookup yields CDR1 SGHTA and CDR2 FQGTGA. CDR3 nucleotide sequence: TGTGCCAGCAGCCTCCTAGCGATAAGCACAGATACGCAGTATTTT. Its protein product is CASSLLAISTDTQYF.

This clone was counted at least ten times. The chain combines TRBV27 with TRBJ1-2; no firm D call. The germline V gene encodes CDR1 MNHEY and CDR2 SMNVEV (reference sequence). V lost 6 bases to trimming and J lost 6 bases, with 23 bases between them. CDR3 length: 16 residues. CDR3 protein: CASSPRVPPTRHGYTF. Written as DNA, the CDR3 is TGTGCCAGCAGCCCGAGGGTGCCCCCAACAAGGCATGGCTACACCTTC.

This rearrangement joins TRBV6-2 or TRBV6-3 to TRBJ2-5; maybe TRBD2 (5 bases). The CDR3 is made up of 14 amino acids. Germline V gene data show CDR1 as MNHEY and CDR2 as SVGEGT. The V end lost 4 bases, the J end lost 5 bases, and 14 bases lay between the germline ends. The CDR3 loop is CASSSLDTRETQYF. DNA of the CDR3: TGTGCCAGCAGTTCACTAGATACGCGGGAGACCCAGTACTTC.

The rearrangement links TRBV7-9 to TRBJ2-7; D is perhaps TRBD1 (5 bases). Per the germline V gene, CDR1 is SEHNR and CDR2 is FQNEAQ (reference sequence). Trimming cost V 1 base and J 2 bases, with 12 bases left between them. The length of the CDR3 is 15 residues. CDR3 in amino acids: CASSLGVRAPYEQYF. The DNA of the CDR3 is TGTGCCAGCAGCTTAGGTGTCAGGGCCCCCTACGAGCAGTACTTC.

The chain combines TRBV5-1 with TRBJ2-5; the D is unclear. The CDR3 covers 12 residues. Germline V gene sequence: CDR1 SGHRS, CDR2 YFSETQ. V was clipped by 4 bases and J by 5 bases, with 9 bases between them. The CDR3 DNA sequence: TGCGCCAGCAGCACTTCCTATGAGACCCAGTACTTC. The encoded protein is CASSTSYETQYF.

This chain connects TRBV28 to TRBJ2-1; 8 nucleotides match TRBD2. CDR1 and CDR2 from the germline V gene are MDHEN and SYDVKM. V shed 5 bases and J 4 bases; nucleotides not matched to a gene: 13. This CDR3 has 17 residues. For the CDR3, the DNA is TGTGCCAGCAGTCCACCGCCGTGGCGGGAGGCTTACAATGAGCAGTTCTTC. It codes for CASSPPPWREAYNEQFF.

The chain combines TRBV15 with TRBJ2-1, with 10 bases identical to TRBD2. Germline CDR1 and CDR2: LNHNV and YYDKDF (reference sequence). This CDR3 region has 19 residues. The J segment lost 4 bases and the V segment lost 3 bases, leaving 15 bases of the junction unmatched. This chain's CDR3 is CATSRTIASGGGDYNEQFF. The CDR3 region has the DNA TGTGCCACCAGCAGGACCATAGCTAGCGGGGGAGGGGATTACAATGAGCAGTTCTTC.

The chain recombines TRBV19 with TRBJ1-2, with D tentatively TRBD1 (5 bases). Looked up from germline, CDR1 is LNHDA and CDR2 is SQIVND (reference sequence). V lost 10 bases and J 8 bases, leaving 17 bases between the germline ends. This CDR3 has 12 amino acids. The CDR3 nucleotides are TGTGCCACGGATGACAGTTCAAGGGGCTACACCTTC. Translating it yields CATDDSSRGYTF. The full variable domain, in which reference TRBV19 and TRBJ1-2 provide the parts outside the CDR3, is DGGITQSPKYLFRKEGQNVTLSCEQNLNHDAMYWYRQDPGQGLRLIYYSQIVNDFQKGDIAEGYSVSREKKESFPLTVTSAQKNPTAFYLCATDDSSRGYTFGSGTRLTVV.

This clone has only one observation. The chain combines TRBV27 with TRBJ2-2, with D perhaps matching TRBD1 (6 bases). Germline CDR1 and CDR2: MNHEY and SMNVEV (reference sequence). The germline V and J ends were trimmed by 3 bases and 4 bases, with 9 bases remaining between them. The CDR3 totals 14 residues. The CDR3, as DNA: TGTGCCAGCAGTTTCCAGGGGACCACCGGGGAGCTGTTTTTT. This sequence encodes CASSFQGTTGELFF.

The J gene is TRBJ2-3, the V gene TRBV7-2; 10 bases fit TRBD2. The V gene end was trimmed by 2 bases and the J gene end by 5 bases; junction bases not matched to a gene: 10. The CDR3 is 17 amino acids. CDR1 is SGHTA and CDR2 is FQGNSA in the germline V gene. CDR3 nucleotide sequence: TGTGCCAGCAGCTTAAGGTTTCCGCTAGCGGGGGTAGATACGCAGTATTTT. Translating gives CASSLRFPLAGVDTQYF.

This sequence joins TRBV18 and TRBJ2-2; D is undetermined. The V gene's germline CDR1 is KGHSH and CDR2 LQKENI. With 2 bases removed from V and 2 bases from J, the gap between germline ends came to 9 bases. This CDR3 region has 15 residues. The CDR3 coding sequence is TGTGCCAGCTCACCAATCAGGATCAACACCGGGGAGCTGTTTTTT. This codes for CASSPIRINTGELFF.

The CDR3 nucleotides are TGTGCCAGCAGCCCGAGGGGGTTTAACACTGAAGCTTTCTTT. Its protein product is CASSPRGFNTEAFF. The chain links TRBV14 to TRBJ1-1; D perhaps matches TRBD1 (6 bases). V gave up 4 bases and J gave up 2 bases, with 11 bases separating them. This CDR3 is 14 amino acids long. Germline V lookup: CDR1 SGHDN, CDR2 FVKESK.